This entry lists 23 T cell receptor beta chains sequenced from one sample in a study of CD8 T cells in Susac syndrome. Random hexamers were used to reverse transcribe an amount of about 0.5 to 1 ug RNA. TCRdb called the immunoSEQ multiplex PCR reads again in MiXCR, with one record for every CDR3 protein. The sample lists 120,000 to 150,000 distinct CDR3 sequences, approximately 94% occurring once. Sequenced sample: CD4+ T cells from PBMCs. These receptor sequences come from a human donor in good health.

In its sample, this clonotype was seen once. The V gene is TRBV10-3, the J gene TRBJ2-7; tentatively, D is TRBD2 (6 bases). V was cut by 2 bases and J by 2 bases, with 16 bases left in between. The CDR3 has 16 amino acids. Germline V gives CDR1 ENHRY, CDR2 SYGVKD. In DNA form, the CDR3 reads TGTGCCATCAGTGAGCCGGTGGGGGGAGGAACCTACGAGCAGTACTTC. Translating gives CAISEPVGGGTYEQYF.

V is TRBV27 and J is TRBJ2-7; tentatively, D is TRBD1 or TRBD2 (5 bases each). With 0 bases removed from V and 2 bases from J, the gap between germline ends came to 14 bases. CDR3 length: 16 residues. The germline V gene has CDR1 MNHEY and CDR2 SMNVEV (reference sequence). The CDR3 loop is CASSLSGTGTTYEQYF. The DNA for the CDR3 is TGTGCCAGCAGTTTATCGGGAACGGGGACCACCTACGAGCAGTACTTC.

Of note for this clonotype: At one end, the junction sequence differs from germline, possibly due to a read error. This chain uses TRBV18 with TRBJ2-5, with D possibly matching TRBD1 (6 bases). Germline CDR1 reads KGHSH; CDR2 reads LQKENI. This CDR3 is 14 amino acids long. CDR3 nucleotides: TGTGCCAGCTCGCCACGTGAGGGGGAAGAGACCCAGTACTTC. Translating gives CASSPREGEETQYF.

This chain's CDR3 is CACDSWNTEAFF. CDR3 bases: TGTGCCTGTGACTCCTGGAACACTGAAGCTTTCTTT. This chain links TRBV30 with TRBJ1-1; D is undetermined. CDR1 GTSNPN and CDR2 SVGIG come from the germline V gene (reference sequence). V was clipped by 6 bases and J by 1 base, with 9 bases between them. The CDR3 loop spans 12 amino acids.

The chain joins TRBV5-4 to TRBJ2-1; TRBD2 matches 12 bases. The trim removed 4 bases at V and 7 bases at J, leaving 12 bases unmatched. In germline, CDR1 is SGHNT, CDR2 YYREEE (reference sequence). This CDR3 contains 17 residues. CDR3 in amino acids: CASSTKRLAGVGNEQFF. The CDR3 coding sequence is TGTGCCAGCAGCACAAAGCGACTAGCGGGAGTAGGAAATGAGCAGTTCTTC.

The gene calls are TRBV6-1 and TRBJ1-2; TRBD1 matches 7 bases. The CDR3 has 14 residues. The J segment lost 4 bases and the V segment lost 5 bases, leaving 7 bases of the junction unmatched. Germline CDR1 MNHNS, CDR2 SASEGT. The CDR3 protein is CASSQPGQIYGYTF. The CDR3 DNA follows: TGTGCCAGCAGTCAACCGGGACAGATCTATGGCTACACCTTC.

The DNA for the CDR3 is TGTGCCAGCAGCTTAGAGCGGGGGGGCGCCTCCTACGAGCAGTACTTC. This encodes CASSLERGGASYEQYF. The J gene is TRBJ2-7, the V gene TRBV7-9; 10 positions match TRBD2. The germline V gene encodes CDR1 SEHNR and CDR2 FQNEAQ (reference sequence). This CDR3 has 16 amino acids. V trimming: 1 base; J trimming: 0 bases; junction bases outside the gene matches: 3. Full variable domain (rest looked up from reference TRBV7-9 and TRBJ2-7): DTGVSQNPRHKITKRGQNVTFRCDPISEHNRLYWYRQTLGQGPEFLTYFQNEAQLEKSRLLSDRFSAERPKGSFSTLEIQRTEQGDSAMYLCASSLERGGASYEQYFGPGTRLTVT.

The chain joins TRBV12-3 or TRBV12-4 to TRBJ2-4; 7 bases map to TRBD1. V trimming: 7 bases; J trimming: 7 bases; junction bases outside the gene matches: 10. The CDR3 extends over 14 amino acids. This CDR3 is CASNHRDSYNIQYF. The CDR3 coding sequence is TGTGCCAGCAACCACCGGGACAGTTACAACATTCAGTACTTC.

This clonotype has more than one count but fewer than ten. This chain connects TRBV24-1 to TRBJ2-7; 8 nucleotides line up with TRBD1. The J segment lost 3 bases and the V segment lost 4 bases, leaving 7 bases of the junction unmatched. The CDR3 runs 15 residues. Germline lookup yields CDR1 KGHDR and CDR2 SFDVKD. This chain's CDR3 is CATSDSRQGNYEQYF. CDR3 bases: TGTGCCACCAGTGACTCACGACAGGGGAACTACGAGCAGTACTTC.

The V gene is TRBV2, the J gene TRBJ2-6, with D tentatively TRBD1 (5 bases). Germline CDR1 is SNHLY and CDR2 is FYNNEI. The CDR3 loop spans 16 amino acids. Trimming took off 3 bases at V and 0 bases at J, with 9 bases between the two ends. The chain's CDR3 is CASSDRVLSGANVLTF. The CDR3 DNA reads TGTGCCAGCAGTGACAGGGTACTCTCTGGGGCCAACGTCCTGACTTTC.

The chain couples TRBV10-3 to TRBJ1-2; D gene ambiguous. Germline loops: CDR1 ENHRY, CDR2 SYGVKD. V lost 2 bases and J 8 bases, leaving 9 bases between the germline ends. The CDR3 contains 12 residues. Written as DNA, the CDR3 is TGTGCCATCAGTGAGGATCACAGCGGCTACACCTTC. Encoded protein: CAISEDHSGYTF.

The table lists this clonotype with a count of one. This chain connects TRBV3-1 to TRBJ2-7; D tentatively fits TRBD1 or TRBD2 (5 bases each). This CDR3 contains 15 residues. Germline V gene sequence: CDR1 LGHDT, CDR2 YNNKEL (reference sequence). The V and J ends lost 1 base and 2 bases respectively, with 12 bases between them. CDR3 DNA sequence: TGTGCCAGCAGCCAAGGTGGGGACCAGACCTACGAGCAGTACTTC. It translates to CASSQGGDQTYEQYF.

The V and J genes are TRBV23-1 and TRBJ2-3; perhaps TRBD1 as D (6 bases). TRBV23-1 is noted as an ORF with a role that remains uncertain. Trimming stripped 7 bases from V and 5 bases from J, with 22 bases between. This CDR3 is built from 16 residues. This CDR3 reads CASKRTVSLSGDTQYF. The CDR3 DNA follows: TGCGCCAGCAAAAGGACAGTTTCTTTATCGGGAGATACGCAGTATTTT.

The chain couples TRBV30 to TRBJ1-1; the D gene is possibly TRBD1 (6 bases). V gave up 4 bases and J gave up 0 bases, with 9 bases separating them. CDR3 length: 13 residues. CDR1 and CDR2 from the germline V gene are GTSNPN and SVGIG (reference sequence). The CDR3 nucleotides are TGTGCCTGGACAGGGGAAATGAACACTGAAGCTTTCTTT. Translated: CAWTGEMNTEAFF.

CDR3 loop: CATRHMRPNTEAFF. The DNA for the CDR3 is TGTGCCACCCGACACATGCGTCCGAACACTGAAGCTTTCTTT. The gene calls are TRBV15 and TRBJ1-1; D is uncertain. CDR3 length: 14 amino acids. Germline V gene sequence: CDR1 LNHNV, CDR2 YYDKDF (reference sequence). The V gene lost 8 bases and the J gene lost 1 base, with 14 bases spanning the gap.

The chain is built from TRBV3-1 and TRBJ2-1; D is undetermined. The V and J ends lost 0 bases and 4 bases respectively, with 7 bases between them. Germline CDR1 reads LGHDT; CDR2 reads YNNKEL (reference sequence). There are 14 residues in the CDR3. CDR3 protein: CASSQDSGYNEQFF. The DNA for the CDR3 is TGTGCCAGCAGCCAAGATTCCGGTTACAATGAGCAGTTCTTC.

This clonotype was counted between two and nine times. The chain joins TRBV14 to TRBJ1-1; the D gene is possibly TRBD1 (5 bases). CDR1 and CDR2 from the germline V gene are SGHDN and FVKESK. V dropped 0 bases and J dropped 1 base, with 9 bases sitting between them. The CDR3 spans 15 residues. CDR3 in DNA: TGTGCCAGCAGCCAAGATCCCGGGGGGAACACTGAAGCTTTCTTT. It is translated as CASSQDPGGNTEAFF.

The V gene is TRBV7-8, the J gene TRBJ2-1; 11 nucleotides agree with TRBD2. CDR3 length equals 13 residues. V lost 8 bases to trimming and J lost 8 bases; unmatched junction nucleotides: 5. Germline V gives CDR1 SGHVS, CDR2 FQNEAQ. The CDR3 sequence is CASRLAGSHEQFF. The CDR3 DNA sequence: TGTGCCAGCCGACTAGCGGGAAGTCATGAGCAGTTCTTC.

The chain links TRBV12-3 or TRBV12-4 to TRBJ1-1; D may be TRBD1 (6 bases). This CDR3 is 13 amino acids long. Between the trimmed V and J ends, which lost 7 bases and 5 bases, there was a span of 14 bases. The chain's CDR3 is CASTLGGHTEAFF. CDR3 nucleotide sequence: TGTGCCAGCACCCTGGGGGGCCATACTGAAGCTTTCTTT.

The J gene is TRBJ1-1, the V gene TRBV5-6; D not resolved. With 6 bases removed from V and 2 bases from J, the gap between germline ends came to 5 bases. Germline CDR1 reads SGHDT; CDR2 reads YYEEEE. The CDR3 consists of 11 residues. CDR3 residues: CASKGNTEAFF. CDR3 bases: TGTGCCAGCAAAGGAAACACTGAAGCTTTCTTT.

The chain recombines TRBV5-6 with TRBJ2-7; TRBD2 is a possible D gene (9 bases). Trimming cost V 2 bases and J 7 bases, with 22 bases left between them. CDR1 SGHDT and CDR2 YYEEEE come from the germline V gene. The CDR3 has 16 residues. The chain's CDR3 is CASSFLAGTGRREQYF. CDR3 nucleotide sequence: TGTGCCAGCAGCTTCCTAGCGGGGACAGGTCGTCGGGAGCAGTACTTC.

This clonotype is a singleton in its sample. The chain joins TRBV18 to TRBJ2-2; D is unclear. V lost 5 bases to trimming and J lost 7 bases, with 8 bases between them. The CDR3 extends over 12 amino acids. Germline V gene sequence: CDR1 KGHSH, CDR2 LQKENI. This chain's CDR3 is CASSSANGELFF. The CDR3 DNA follows: TGTGCCAGCTCAAGCGCGAACGGGGAGCTGTTTTTT.

This chain's CDR3 is CASSLTPTYEQYF. CDR3 in DNA: TGTGCCAGCAGTTTGACCCCTACCTACGAGCAGTACTTC. The V gene is TRBV28, the J gene TRBJ2-7; no reliable D call. The germline gives CDR1 MDHEN, CDR2 SYDVKM. V lost 3 bases and J lost 2, with 8 bases in between. The CDR3 consists of 13 residues.